These T cell receptor beta chains were read from a single sample in a study of blood T cell repertoires in COVID-19. Here immunoSEQ multiplex PCR was the method, and the copy in TCRdb shows in-frame clones only, minus some. The sample carries 60,000 to 65,000 clones, approximately 77% recorded once. Sequencing was performed on peripheral blood. These receptor sequences come from an older woman with COVID-19, enrolled during active disease. Both conserved end residues are part of each CDR3. D genes are given only for firm matches. A clone size is listed for some rows: how often the clone was seen (once, few, many), or a class if it is expanded.

d_call	j_call	clone_size	v_call	cdr3_aa	cdr3_nt
NA	TRBJ1-3	NA	TRBV11-2	CASSLGAGTGNTIYF	TGTGCCAGCAGCTTAGGTGCAGGGACTGGAAACACCATATATTTT
NA	TRBJ2-1	NA	TRBV18	CASSPRRGPGDEQFF	TGTGCCAGCTCACCACGGCGGGGGCCGGGCGATGAGCAGTTCTTC
TRBD1	TRBJ1-2	NA	TRBV5-1	CASRPGGQHDGYTF	TGCGCCAGCCGCCCTGGGGGACAGCACGATGGCTACACCTTC
TRBD1	TRBJ1-2	many	TRBV9	CASSGSQGLRGYTF	TGTGCCAGCAGCGGATCACAGGGGCTTCGTGGCTACACCTTC
NA	TRBJ2-5	NA	TRBV4-2	CASSQDLRGETQYF	TGTGCCAGCAGCCAAGATCTCAGGGGCGAGACCCAGTACTTC
TRBD2	TRBJ2-1	NA	TRBV11-2	CASSGGGYEQFF	TGTGCCAGCAGCGGGGGGGGTTATGAGCAGTTCTTC
TRBD2	TRBJ2-1	NA	TRBV3-1/TRBV3-2	CASSSGTSGRNEQFF	TGTGCCAGCAGCTCGGGGACTAGCGGCCGCAATGAGCAGTTCTTC
NA	TRBJ1-1	NA	TRBV19	CASSIKGTPYMNTEAFF	TGTGCCAGTAGTATTAAGGGGACTCCTTACATGAACACTGAAGCTTTCTTT
TRBD1	TRBJ1-6	NA	TRBV11-3	CASSLRQGDSPLHF	TGTGCCAGCAGCTTGAGACAGGGCGATTCACCCCTCCACTTT
TRBD2	TRBJ2-1	NA	TRBV7-3	CASSELAGGEQFF	TGTGCCAGCAGTGAACTAGCGGGAGGTGAGCAGTTCTTC
NA	TRBJ1-5	NA	TRBV18	CASSPWGEGQPQHF	TGTGCCAGCTCACCGTGGGGGGAGGGCCAGCCCCAGCATTTT
NA	TRBJ1-5	NA	TRBV28	CASSLSLAGNQPQHF	TGTGCCAGCAGTTTATCGCTGGCAGGGAATCAGCCCCAGCATTTT
NA	TRBJ1-1	NA	TRBV9	CASSVGPGWDTEAFF	TGTGCCAGCAGCGTAGGTCCGGGTTGGGACACTGAAGCTTTCTTT
TRBD2	TRBJ2-3	NA	TRBV9	CASSTTAGGDTDTQYF	TGTGCCAGCAGCACCACAGCGGGGGGAGATACAGATACGCAGTATTTT
NA	TRBJ1-1	NA	TRBV12-5	CASGLGTAVNTEAFF	TGTGCTAGTGGTTTGGGGACAGCCGTGAACACTGAAGCTTTCTTT
TRBD2	TRBJ2-3	few	TRBV2	CASRLGGSLRNTQYF	TGTGCCAGCCGGTTGGGCGGGAGCCTTAGGAATACGCAGTATTTT
TRBD2	TRBJ2-3	NA	TRBV6-2/TRBV6-3	CASSYSRTSGKTDTQYF	TGTGCCAGCAGTTACTCCCGGACTAGCGGGAAGACAGATACGCAGTATTTT
NA	TRBJ2-5	once	TRBV10-1	CASSQPEETQYF	TGCGCCAGCAGCCAACCAGAAGAGACCCAGTACTTC
TRBD1	TRBJ1-1	NA	TRBV18	CASSESYRGDTEAFF	TGTGCCAGCTCAGAGTCCTACAGGGGGGACACTGAAGCTTTCTTT
NA	TRBJ2-7	NA	TRBV6-5	CASSYAVRTPSYEQYF	TGTGCCAGCAGTTACGCCGTCAGGACACCATCCTACGAGCAGTACTTC
NA	TRBJ2-1	NA	TRBV11-3	CASSLGRSYNEQFF	TGTGCCAGCAGCTTAGGGAGATCCTACAATGAGCAGTTCTTC
TRBD1	TRBJ1-1	NA	TRBV7-9	CASSSPGQGRGTEAFF	TGTGCCAGCAGCTCCCCGGGACAGGGCCGAGGTACTGAAGCTTTCTTT
NA	TRBJ1-2	NA	TRBV12-3/TRBV12-4	CASSTGFSYGYTF	TGTGCCAGCAGTACAGGGTTTAGCTATGGCTACACCTTC